The rows below give T cell receptor beta chains drawn from one sample of a study of regulatory T cells in long-lasting Graves disease. MiXCR, run by TCRdb on the multiplex PCR reads, gives a single entry per CDR3 protein. This table holds 300,000 to 400,000 distinct CDR3 sequences, approximately 16% found once. These sequences were also reported in another study, on T cells in Graves' hyperthyroidism and ophthalmopathy.

The source material was peripheral blood mononuclear cells (PBMCs), sampled at new diagnosis, from a patient treated with antithyroid drugs. The receptor source for this set is a man aged 40-55 years with Graves disease. Each CDR3 is given with its conserved first and last residue. A D gene is named only where the DNA matches it firmly. Clone size is stated in some rows and not others, as once, few, many or a class when expanded.

TRBV4-3	.	.	TRBJ1-4	CASSYSQGRGHEKLFF	TGCGCCAGCAGCTACTCCCAGGGAAGGGGCCATGAAAAACTGTTTTTT
TRBV10-1	.	.	TRBJ2-7	CASSRSTLSYEQYF	TGCGCCAGCAGCCGCTCGACACTCTCCTACGAGCAGTACTTC
TRBV12-3/TRBV12-4	many	.	TRBJ2-7	CASSLTLDEQYF	TGTGCCAGCAGTTTAACGCTAGACGAGCAGTACTTC
TRBV6-1	many	.	TRBJ2-1	CASSPLRGAYNEQFF	TGTGCCAGCAGCCCTCTCCGGGGCGCCTACAATGAGCAGTTCTTC
TRBV30	few	TRBD1	TRBJ2-5	CAWSQTGWETQYF	TGTGCCTGGAGCCAGACAGGGTGGGAGACCCAGTACTTC
TRBV7-3	many	TRBD1	TRBJ1-6	CASSRQGLDSPLHF	TGTGCCAGCAGCCGACAGGGTCTAGATTCACCCCTCCACTTT
TRBV18	.	.	TRBJ2-3	CASSPRGPPANTDTQYF	TGTGCCAGCTCACCACGGGGGCCACCAGCAAACACAGATACGCAGTATTTT
TRBV20-1	few	.	TRBJ1-4	CSARGPGGTNEKLFF	TGCAGTGCTAGAGGCCCAGGAGGCACTAATGAAAAACTGTTTTTT
TRBV6-5	many	.	TRBJ2-5	CASSYFPGGGETQYF	TGTGCCAGCAGTTACTTTCCTGGTGGAGGGGAGACCCAGTACTTC
TRBV19	.	.	TRBJ2-3	CASSTQGTDTQYF	TGTGCCAGTAGTACTCAGGGGACAGATACGCAGTATTTT
TRBV19	.	.	TRBJ2-5	CASRAGQHQETQYF	TGTGCCAGTAGGGCGGGACAGCACCAAGAGACCCAGTACTTC
TRBV12-3/TRBV12-4	many	.	TRBJ1-5	CASSTSWGDQPQHF	TGTGCCAGCAGCACATCCTGGGGCGATCAGCCCCAGCATTTT
TRBV2	.	.	TRBJ1-6	CASSDAGAHSPLHF	TGTGCCAGCAGTGATGCGGGGGCCCATTCACCCCTCCACTTT
TRBV27	many	.	TRBJ2-7	CASSLGGAQYEQYF	TGTGCCAGCAGTTTAGGGGGGGCGCAGTACGAGCAGTACTTC
TRBV16	few	.	TRBJ2-7	CASSQFSVREQYF	TGTGCCAGCAGCCAATTCTCTGTTCGGGAGCAGTACTTC
TRBV5-1	many	TRBD1	TRBJ2-7	CASSLGGQGYEQYF	TGCGCCAGCAGCTTGGGGGGACAGGGTTACGAGCAGTACTTC
TRBV6-5	many	TRBD1	TRBJ2-3	CASSSRGQSTDTQYF	TGTGCCAGCAGTTCAAGGGGGCAGAGCACAGATACGCAGTATTTT
TRBV7-2	many	.	TRBJ1-5	CASSLQGNQPQHF	TGTGCCAGCAGCTTACAGGGAAATCAGCCCCAGCATTTT
TRBV28	.	.	TRBJ2-1	CASSSEAGQGGHNEQFF	TGTGCCAGCAGTTCGGAGGCCGGGCAGGGGGGTCACAATGAGCAGTTCTTC
TRBV2	many	.	TRBJ1-1	CASSPDRYTEAFF	TGTGCCAGCAGCCCAGACAGATACACTGAAGCTTTCTTT
TRBV24-1	once	TRBD1	TRBJ1-2	CATSDPGQGPGGYTF	TGTGCCACCAGTGATCCGGGACAGGGGCCTGGTGGCTACACCTTC
TRBV5-1	few	.	TRBJ1-5	CASRAGDSNQPQHF	TGCGCCAGCAGGGCAGGGGATAGCAATCAGCCCCAGCATTTT
TRBV28	.	.	TRBJ2-7	CASCPPGPSYEQYF	TGTGCCAGCTGTCCCCCGGGACCGAGCTACGAGCAGTACTTC
TRBV7-2	many	TRBD2	TRBJ2-3	CASSLSGLAAMEGDTQYF	TGTGCCAGCAGCTTATCGGGACTAGCGGCTATGGAGGGGGATACGCAGTATTTT
TRBV7-6	many	.	TRBJ2-5	CASSSPRTGEETQYF	TGTGCCAGCAGCTCACCCAGGACGGGGGAAGAGACCCAGTACTTC
TRBV19	.	.	TRBJ2-7	CASSKGRTYEQYF	TGTGCCAGTAGTAAGGGCAGAACCTACGAGCAGTACTTC
TRBV30	.	.	TRBJ1-6	CAGRLFSSYNSPLHF	TGTGCCGGTCGACTGTTCAGCTCCTATAATTCACCCCTCCACTTT
TRBV7-6	.	TRBD1	TRBJ1-6	CASSTSQGPTYNSPLHF	TGTGCCAGCAGCACGTCACAGGGGCCCACCTATAATTCACCCCTCCACTTT
TRBV11-3	many	.	TRBJ2-1	CASSMGGEQFF	TGTGCCAGCAGCATGGGTGGGGAGCAGTTCTTC
TRBV20-1	many	.	TRBJ1-1	CSATIPGRRNTEAFF	TGCAGTGCTACTATTCCGGGACGGAGGAACACTGAAGCTTTCTTT
TRBV6-1	few	.	TRBJ2-1	CASRTPGERKEQFF	TGTGCCAGCAGAACCCCGGGGGAGCGAAAAGAGCAGTTCTTC
TRBV7-2	many	.	TRBJ1-5	CASSLDSTQPQHF	TGTGCCAGCAGCTTAGACAGCACACAGCCCCAGCATTTT
TRBV20-1	.	TRBD1	TRBJ1-6	CSARDSGTGHDPLHF	TGCAGTGCTAGAGATTCCGGGACAGGGCATGATCCCCTCCACTTT
TRBV11-1	.	TRBD2	TRBJ2-1	CASSSKRGNYNEQFF	TGTGCCAGCAGCTCAAAGCGGGGGAATTACAATGAGCAGTTCTTC
TRBV28	many	.	TRBJ2-5	CASRPFGGLETQYF	TGTGCCAGCAGGCCGTTCGGGGGGCTGGAGACCCAGTACTTC
TRBV27	few	.	TRBJ1-6	CASSGQTNSPLHF	TGTGCCAGCAGCGGACAGACAAATTCACCCCTCCACTTT
TRBV27	many	.	TRBJ1-5	CASRIGRGRIVNNQPQHF	TGTGCCAGCAGGATAGGCAGGGGACGGATAGTCAACAATCAGCCCCAGCATTTT
TRBV11-2	.	.	TRBJ2-3	CASSLATLDTQYF	TGTGCCAGCAGCTTAGCGACTCTTGATACGCAGTATTTT
TRBV5-5	many	.	TRBJ1-2	CASSPRTERYTF	TGTGCCAGCAGCCCGAGGACAGAGAGGTACACCTTC
TRBV13	.	.	TRBJ2-7	CASNLRGAEQYF	TGTGCCAGCAACCTTAGGGGAGCGGAGCAGTACTTC
TRBV5-5	many	TRBD1	TRBJ2-5	CASSLSDRAGEETQYF	TGTGCCAGCAGCCTGTCCGACAGGGCTGGAGAAGAGACCCAGTACTTC
TRBV7-9	many	.	TRBJ2-5	CASTRGETQYF	TGTGCCAGCACCCGGGGGGAGACCCAGTACTTC
TRBV7-2	.	TRBD1	TRBJ1-5	CASSERQGGQPQHF	TGTGCCAGCAGCGAGCGACAGGGAGGTCAGCCCCAGCATTTT